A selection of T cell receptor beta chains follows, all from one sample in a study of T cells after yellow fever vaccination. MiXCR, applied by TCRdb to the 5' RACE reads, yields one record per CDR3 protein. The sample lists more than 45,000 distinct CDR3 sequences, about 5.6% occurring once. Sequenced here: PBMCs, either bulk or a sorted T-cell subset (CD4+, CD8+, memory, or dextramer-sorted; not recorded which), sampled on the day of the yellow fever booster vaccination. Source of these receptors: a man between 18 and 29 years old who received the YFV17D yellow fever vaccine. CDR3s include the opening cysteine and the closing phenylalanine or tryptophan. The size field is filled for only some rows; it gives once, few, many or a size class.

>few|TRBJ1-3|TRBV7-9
CASSDGRSGNTIYF
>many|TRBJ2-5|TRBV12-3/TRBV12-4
CASSVRVSETQYF
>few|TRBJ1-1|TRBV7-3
CASSSVPRMNTEAFF
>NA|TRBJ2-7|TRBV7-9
CASSSVGESSYEQYF
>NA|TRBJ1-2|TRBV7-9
CASSSGPRGYTF
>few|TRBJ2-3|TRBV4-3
CASSQERDTQYF
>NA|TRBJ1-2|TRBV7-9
CASSLGGPYGYTF
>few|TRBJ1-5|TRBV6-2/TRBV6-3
CASSYSTGARNQPQHF
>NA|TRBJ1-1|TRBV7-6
CASSTPRGQDTEAFF
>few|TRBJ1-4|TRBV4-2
CASMAQETGINEKLFF
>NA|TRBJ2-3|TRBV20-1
CSARAAPSTDTQYF
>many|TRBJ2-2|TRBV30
CAWRLSLNTGELFF
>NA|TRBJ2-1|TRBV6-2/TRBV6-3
CASRFLSGGGNEQFF
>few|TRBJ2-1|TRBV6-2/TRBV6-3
CASSYGGAWDRGYNEQFF
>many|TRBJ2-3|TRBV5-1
CASSLGSGGLEDTQYF
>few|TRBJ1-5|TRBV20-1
CSANQKNMGYQPQHF
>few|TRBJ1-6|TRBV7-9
CASSSGRLGVSPLHF
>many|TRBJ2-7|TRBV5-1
CASSFRRSREQYF
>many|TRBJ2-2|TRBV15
CATSKFGELFF
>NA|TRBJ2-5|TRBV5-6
CASTGEVAGLRETQYF
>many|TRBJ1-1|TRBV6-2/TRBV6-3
CASSYWGNTEAFF
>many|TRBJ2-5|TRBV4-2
CASSQAERGAETQYF
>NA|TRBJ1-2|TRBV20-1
CSARDTGTAYGYTF
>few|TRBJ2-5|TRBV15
CASAVDGGDQETQYF
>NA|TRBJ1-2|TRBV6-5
CASSYSRTASYGYTF
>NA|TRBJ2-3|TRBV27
CASSYPGQGTDTQYF
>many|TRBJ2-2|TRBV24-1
CATSVVRYTGELFF
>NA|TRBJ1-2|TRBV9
CASSVEDGGYTF
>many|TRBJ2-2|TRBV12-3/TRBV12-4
CASSSQGVDGELFF
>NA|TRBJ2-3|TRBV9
CASSVQGTDTQYF
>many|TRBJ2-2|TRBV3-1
CASSPPSGGSGTGELFF
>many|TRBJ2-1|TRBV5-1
CASSLGRTGNEQFF
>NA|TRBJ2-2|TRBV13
CASSLRLASRVAGELFF
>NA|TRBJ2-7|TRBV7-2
CASSFYRGLYEQYF
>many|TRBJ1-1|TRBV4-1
CASSGQPGLNTEAFF
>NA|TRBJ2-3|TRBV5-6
CASSKITGDSTDTQYF
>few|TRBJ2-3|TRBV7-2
CASNWISGGTDTQYF
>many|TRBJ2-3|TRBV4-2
CASSQDGGSTDTQYF
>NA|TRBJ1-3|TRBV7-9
CASSQDRGDTIYF
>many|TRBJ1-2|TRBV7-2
CASSFGPGQTNYGYTF
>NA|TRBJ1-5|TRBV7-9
CASSLMDGGNQPQHF
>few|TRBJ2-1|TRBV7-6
CASSPEGEWDEQFF
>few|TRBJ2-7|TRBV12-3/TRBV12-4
CASSLTETYEQYF
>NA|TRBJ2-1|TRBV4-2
CASSLRGQAYNEQFF
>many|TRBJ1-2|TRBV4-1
CASSQDGGGYGYTF
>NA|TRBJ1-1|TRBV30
CAWSVLGGTEAFF
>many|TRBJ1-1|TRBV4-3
CASSQRTGGNTEAFF
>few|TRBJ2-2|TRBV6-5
CASSYSYSGDGELFF
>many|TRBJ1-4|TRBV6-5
CASSGGSIEKLFF
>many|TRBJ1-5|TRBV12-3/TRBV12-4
CASSQGGGRDQPQHF
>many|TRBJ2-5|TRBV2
CASLVSVRETQYF
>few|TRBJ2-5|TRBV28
CASSSGQHQETQYF
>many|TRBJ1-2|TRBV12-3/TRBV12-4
CASSFRDLGFNYGYTF
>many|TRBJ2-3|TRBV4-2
CASSPRPGFDTQYF
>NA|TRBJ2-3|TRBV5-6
CASSFGLAGVFSTDTQYF
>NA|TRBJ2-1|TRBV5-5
CASSLGGAQLARVGFF
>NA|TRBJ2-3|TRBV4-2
CASSQEGVSTDTQYF